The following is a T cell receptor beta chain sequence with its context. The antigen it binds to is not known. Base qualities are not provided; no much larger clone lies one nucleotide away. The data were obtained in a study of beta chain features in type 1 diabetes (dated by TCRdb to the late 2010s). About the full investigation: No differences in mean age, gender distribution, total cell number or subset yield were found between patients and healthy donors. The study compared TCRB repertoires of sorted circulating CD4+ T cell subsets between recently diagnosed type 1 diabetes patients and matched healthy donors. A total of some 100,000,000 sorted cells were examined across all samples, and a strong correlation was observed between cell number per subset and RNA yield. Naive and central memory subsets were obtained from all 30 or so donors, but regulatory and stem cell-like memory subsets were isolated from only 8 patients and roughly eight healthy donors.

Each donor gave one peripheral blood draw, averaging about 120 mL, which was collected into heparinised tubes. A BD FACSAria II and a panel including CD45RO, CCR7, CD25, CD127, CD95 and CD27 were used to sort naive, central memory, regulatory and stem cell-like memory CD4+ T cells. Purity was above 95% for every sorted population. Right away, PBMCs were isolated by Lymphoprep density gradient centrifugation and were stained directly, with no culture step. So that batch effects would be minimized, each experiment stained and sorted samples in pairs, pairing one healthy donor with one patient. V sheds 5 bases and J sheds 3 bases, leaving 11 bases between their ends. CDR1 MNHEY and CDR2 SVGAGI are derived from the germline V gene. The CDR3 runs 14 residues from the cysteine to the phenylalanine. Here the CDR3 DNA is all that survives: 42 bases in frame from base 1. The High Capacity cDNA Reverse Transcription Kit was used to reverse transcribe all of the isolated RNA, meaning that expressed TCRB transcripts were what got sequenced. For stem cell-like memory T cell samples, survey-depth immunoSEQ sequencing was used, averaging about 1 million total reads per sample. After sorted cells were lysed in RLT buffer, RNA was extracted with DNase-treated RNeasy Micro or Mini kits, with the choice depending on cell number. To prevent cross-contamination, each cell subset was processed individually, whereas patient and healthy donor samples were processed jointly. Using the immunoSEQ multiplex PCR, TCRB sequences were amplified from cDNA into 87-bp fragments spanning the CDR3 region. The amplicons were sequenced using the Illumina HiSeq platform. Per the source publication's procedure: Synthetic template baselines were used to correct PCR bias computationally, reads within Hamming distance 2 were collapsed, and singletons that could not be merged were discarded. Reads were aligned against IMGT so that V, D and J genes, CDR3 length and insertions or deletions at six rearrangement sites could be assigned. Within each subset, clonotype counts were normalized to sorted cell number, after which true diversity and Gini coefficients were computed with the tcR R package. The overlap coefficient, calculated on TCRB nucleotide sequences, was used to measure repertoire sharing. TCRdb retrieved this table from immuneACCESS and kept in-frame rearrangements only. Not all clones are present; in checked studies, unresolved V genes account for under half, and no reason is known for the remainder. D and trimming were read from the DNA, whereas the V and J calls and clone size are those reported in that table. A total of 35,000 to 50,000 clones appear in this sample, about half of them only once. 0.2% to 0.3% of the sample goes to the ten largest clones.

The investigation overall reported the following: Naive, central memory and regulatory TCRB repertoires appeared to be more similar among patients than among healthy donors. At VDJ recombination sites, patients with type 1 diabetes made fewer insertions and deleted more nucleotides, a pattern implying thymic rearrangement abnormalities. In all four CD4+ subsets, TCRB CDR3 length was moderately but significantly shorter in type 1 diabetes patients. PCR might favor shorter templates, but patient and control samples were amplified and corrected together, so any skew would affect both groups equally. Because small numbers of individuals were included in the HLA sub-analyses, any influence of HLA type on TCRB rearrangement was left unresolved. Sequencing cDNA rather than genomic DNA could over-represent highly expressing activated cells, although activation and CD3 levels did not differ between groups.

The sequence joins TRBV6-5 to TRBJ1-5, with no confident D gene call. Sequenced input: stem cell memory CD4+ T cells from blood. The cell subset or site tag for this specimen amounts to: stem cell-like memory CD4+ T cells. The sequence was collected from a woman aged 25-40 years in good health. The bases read TGTGCCAGCAGTGACACCGGGAACAATCAGCCCCAGCATTTT. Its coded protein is CASSDTGNNQPQHF.